The 25 T cell receptor beta chains below were found in one sample sequenced in a study of blood T cell repertoires in COVID-19. Clones were sequenced by immunoSEQ multiplex PCR, and TCRdb holds only the in-frame ones, with some missing. Here the sample spans 130,000 or so clones, over 75% being singletons. The sequenced material came from peripheral blood. All receptors derive from a man aged 55 to 70 with active or convalescent COVID-19.

The chain combines TRBV2 with TRBJ1-5, with D maybe TRBD1 (6 bases). The CDR3 runs 15 residues. Trimming left V 10 bases short and J 2 bases short, with 18 bases between. Germline assignment: CDR1 SNHLY and CDR2 FYNNEI. The CDR3 region is CATRDTYLGNQPQHF. The DNA of the CDR3 is TGTGCCACCCGGGACACCTACCTGGGCAATCAGCCCCAGCATTTT.

The V gene is TRBV27, the J gene TRBJ2-6, with TRBD1 matching over 7 bases. The V segment lost 7 bases and the J segment 4 bases; nucleotides outside the gene matches: 10. The CDR3 is 16 amino acids. In germline, CDR1 is MNHEY, CDR2 SMNVEV (reference sequence). The CDR3, as DNA: TGTGCCAGCACCCTCCGAGGGACAGCCGGGGCCAACGTCCTGACTTTC. Its protein is CASTLRGTAGANVLTF.

V gene TRBV27 combines with J gene TRBJ2-5; 7 positions match TRBD2. This CDR3 spans 17 amino acids. Germline V gene data show CDR1 as MNHEY and CDR2 as SMNVEV (reference sequence). Trimming removed 3 bases from V and 2 bases from J; junction bases left unmatched: 12. The CDR3 loop is CASSLSAGDWGQETQYF. CDR3 in DNA: TGTGCCAGCAGTTTGTCGGCGGGAGATTGGGGGCAAGAGACCCAGTACTTC.

The chain carries TRBV5-1 and TRBJ1-2; D gene uncertain. Germline CDR1 SGHRS, CDR2 YFSETQ. V lost 3 bases to trimming and J lost 1 base, with 13 bases between them. The CDR3 is made up of 15 amino acids. In DNA form, the CDR3 reads TGCGCCAGCAGCTCGGGAACCGTTAGTAACTATGGCTACACCTTC. This gives the protein CASSSGTVSNYGYTF.

This clone was seen only a few times. The chain combines TRBV6-5 with TRBJ2-7; 7 bases are shared with TRBD1. The germline CDR1 and CDR2 sequences are MNHEY and SVGAGI. CDR3 length: 14 residues. J gave up 5 bases and V 7 bases, and 11 bases lay outside the gene matches. The CDR3 protein is CASKAGGNFDEQYF. The CDR3 DNA reads TGTGCCAGCAAGGCAGGGGGAAATTTCGACGAGCAGTACTTC.

The chain joins TRBV5-5 to TRBJ2-7; TRBD1 matches at 9 bases. The CDR3 totals 15 residues. In germline, CDR1 is SGHKS, CDR2 YYEKEE (reference sequence). With V trimmed by 4 bases and J by 1 base, 6 bases remained unmatched. CDR3 protein: CASSPGQGSSYEQYF. CDR3 sequence (DNA): TGTGCCAGCAGCCCAGGACAGGGGTCGTCCTACGAGCAGTACTTC.

This chain uses TRBV18 with TRBJ1-2, with TRBD1 identical over 9 bases. V gave up 3 bases and J gave up 2 bases; unmatched junction bases: 4. This CDR3 contains 15 residues. Germline CDR1 KGHSH, CDR2 LQKENI. CDR3: CASSPGTGLNYGYTF. CDR3 nucleotides: TGTGCCAGCTCACCGGGGACAGGGCTGAACTATGGCTACACCTTC.

The V and J genes are TRBV11-2 and TRBJ2-1, with D possibly TRBD2 on 6 matching bases. Per the germline V gene, CDR1 is SGHAT and CDR2 is FQNNGV. V was clipped by 5 bases and J by 9 bases, with 11 bases between them. CDR3 size: 12 residues. CDR3 DNA sequence: TGTGCCAGCAGCCAGAAGGGAGGTGAGCAGTTCTTC. It encodes CASSQKGGEQFF.

In this sample, this clone turned up once. The chain joins TRBV10-2 to TRBJ2-6, with TRBD1 matching over 8 bases. The CDR3 extends over 18 amino acids. Germline V gives CDR1 WSHSY, CDR2 SAAADI. V lost 4 bases and J lost 0; bases outside the gene matches: 8. CDR3 nucleotide sequence: TGCGCCAGCAGTGCCGCCGGGACAGGTTCCTCTGGGGCCAACGTCCTGACTTTC. It translates to CASSAAGTGSSGANVLTF.

This chain uses TRBV6-4 with TRBJ2-3, with TRBD2 matching over 13 bases. V shed 4 bases and J 4 bases; nucleotides not matched to a gene: 5. Germline V CDR1 and CDR2: MRHNA, SNTAGT. The CDR3 totals 16 residues. CDR3 sequence: CASSARLAGGPDTQYF. Written as DNA, the CDR3 is TGTGCCAGCAGTGCCCGACTAGCGGGAGGCCCAGATACGCAGTATTTT.

This chain uses TRBV20-1 with TRBJ1-1; no reliable D call. Germline CDR1 DFQATT, CDR2 SNEGSKA (reference sequence). The V gene lost 0 bases and the J gene lost 11 bases, with 10 bases spanning the gap. This CDR3 has 11 amino acids. The CDR3 loop reads CSARDLGSAFF. The DNA for the CDR3 is TGCAGTGCTAGAGACTTGGGGAGCGCTTTCTTT.

The chain is built from TRBV11-2 and TRBJ2-2; a weak D match, TRBD1 (5 bases). The CDR3 is 12 amino acids. The V and J ends lost 3 bases and 7 bases respectively, with 6 bases between them. CDR1 is SGHAT, CDR2 FQNNGV, per germline. Written as DNA, the CDR3 is TGTGCCAGCAGCTTTGACAGCGGGGAGCTGTTTTTT. Protein: CASSFDSGELFF.

This chain connects TRBV6-5 to TRBJ1-2; the D is unclear. V dropped 6 bases and J dropped 3 bases, with 14 bases sitting between them. Germline V lookup: CDR1 MNHEY, CDR2 SVGAGI. The CDR3 extends over 14 amino acids. This CDR3 is CASRPTGSYYGYTF. The CDR3 bases are TGTGCCAGCAGACCAACGGGGTCCTACTATGGCTACACCTTC.

The table lists this clone with a count of one. The chain employs TRBV6-2 or TRBV6-3 and TRBJ2-7; 7 bases map to TRBD1. The CDR3 is 15 amino acids. With 0 bases clipped from V and 4 bases from J, the junction kept 6 bases outside the gene matches. The germline V gene has CDR1 MNHEY and CDR2 SVGEGT. CDR3 region: CASSYSPGQSYEQYF. The CDR3 coding sequence is TGTGCCAGCAGTTACTCTCCGGGACAGTCTTACGAGCAGTACTTC.

The rearrangement uses TRBV7-8 and TRBJ1-5; possibly TRBD1 for D (6 bases). The length of the CDR3 is 18 residues. V was trimmed by 0 bases and J by 4 bases, leaving 19 bases between them. Germline V lookup: CDR1 SGHVS, CDR2 FQNEAQ. The CDR3 sequence: CASSLALIWDTKNQPQHF. In DNA, the CDR3 is TGTGCCAGCAGCTTAGCGCTAATTTGGGACACGAAAAATCAGCCCCAGCATTTT.

This rearrangement joins TRBV5-1 to TRBJ2-3, with a weak D call TRBD1 (6 bases). V was trimmed by 4 bases and J by 4 bases, leaving 10 bases between them. The length of the CDR3 is 13 residues. In germline, CDR1 is SGHRS, CDR2 YFSETQ. Written as DNA, the CDR3 is TGCGCCAGCAGCCATCCAGGGGCAGATACGCAGTATTTT. Translation gives CASSHPGADTQYF.

The chain couples TRBV19 to TRBJ1-2; TRBD1 agrees at 9 bases. Germline V gene data show CDR1 as LNHDA and CDR2 as SQIVND (reference sequence). J gave up 1 base and V 7 bases, and 7 bases lay outside the gene matches. The CDR3 is made up of 15 amino acids. The CDR3 nucleotides are TGTGCCAGTATCCCCGGGACAGGGAATAACTATGGCTACACCTTC. This translates into CASIPGTGNNYGYTF.

J is TRBJ1-3 and V is TRBV28; tentative D call: TRBD1 (5 bases). Germline CDR1 MDHEN, CDR2 SYDVKM. The V gene lost 4 bases and the J gene lost 0 bases, with 13 bases spanning the gap. The CDR3 runs 16 residues. The CDR3 DNA reads as TGTGCCAGCAGTTCGCCCCGGGGGGACTCTGGAAACACCATATATTTT. This sequence encodes CASSSPRGDSGNTIYF.

The chain combines TRBV7-9 with TRBJ1-1; maybe TRBD1 (6 bases). This CDR3 is built from 15 residues. V was trimmed by 3 bases and J by 3 bases, leaving 14 bases between them. In germline, CDR1 is SEHNR, CDR2 FQNEAQ (reference sequence). CDR3 coding DNA: TGTGCCAGCAGCTTTCCCAGGGGAGGGGACACTGAAGCTTTCTTT. Translated: CASSFPRGGDTEAFF.

V gene TRBV5-1 combines with J gene TRBJ2-3; possibly TRBD1 for D (6 bases). V shed 2 bases and J shed 8 bases, with 18 bases lying between them. Per germline, CDR1 SGHRS and CDR2 YFSETQ. CDR3 length: 15 residues. The CDR3 DNA follows: TGCGCCAGCAGCTTAGGGACCATCTCACAGGGTACGCAGTATTTT. Protein: CASSLGTISQGTQYF.

CDR3: CASSIGSGTYEQYF. CDR3 in DNA: TGTGCCAGTAGTATCGGGAGCGGGACCTACGAGCAGTACTTC. This chain joins TRBV19 and TRBJ2-7; 7 bases agree with TRBD2. The CDR3 length is 14 residues. Losses at the gene ends were 3 bases for V and 2 bases for J; bases not matched to a gene: 4. Germline V gene lookup returns CDR1 LNHDA and CDR2 SQIVND (reference sequence). The variable domain in full, with the rest retrieved from reference TRBV19 and TRBJ2-7, is DGGITQSPKYLFRKEGQNVTLSCEQNLNHDAMYWYRQDPGQGLRLIYYSQIVNDFQKGDIAEGYSVSREKKESFPLTVTSAQKNPTAFYLCASSIGSGTYEQYFGPGTRLTVT.

As concerns this clone: Distinct nucleotide sequences in the sample also encode this CDR3. The CDR3 reads CASSSPGQGATNEKLFF. The CDR3 coding sequence is TGTGCCAGCAGTTCACCGGGACAGGGGGCAACTAATGAAAAACTGTTTTTT. The chain links TRBV28 to TRBJ1-4, with 11 bases matching TRBD1. Germline assignment: CDR1 MDHEN and CDR2 SYDVKM. The trim removed 4 bases at V and 0 bases at J, leaving 4 bases unmatched. This CDR3 region has 17 residues.

This sequence joins TRBV25-1 and TRBJ2-7; 8 bases map to TRBD2. The germline gives CDR1 MGHDK, CDR2 SYGVNS. The CDR3 covers 15 residues. Germline trimming cut 0 bases from V and 2 bases from J; bases unmatched to any gene: 3. For the CDR3, the DNA is TGTGCCAGCAGTGAATACGGCGGGAGGACCTACGAGCAGTACTTC. Translating gives CASSEYGGRTYEQYF.

V is TRBV6-5 and J is TRBJ1-2; D is uncertain. This CDR3 contains 13 residues. CDR1 and CDR2 from the germline V gene are MNHEY and SVGAGI. Trimming stripped 8 bases from V and 0 bases from J, with 10 bases between. DNA of the CDR3: TGTGCCAGCTCACTTGCCTCTAACTATGGCTACACCTTC. Amino acid sequence: CASSLASNYGYTF.

The genes are TRBV5-1 and TRBJ2-5, with D possibly matching TRBD2 (6 bases). V lost 4 bases and J 4 bases, leaving 20 bases between the germline ends. Germline V lookup: CDR1 SGHRS, CDR2 YFSETQ. The CDR3 runs 16 residues. Written as DNA, the CDR3 is TGCGCCAGCAGCGCGGCATGGGGAGGCTCTGGAGAGACCCAGTACTTC. Encoded protein: CASSAAWGGSGETQYF.